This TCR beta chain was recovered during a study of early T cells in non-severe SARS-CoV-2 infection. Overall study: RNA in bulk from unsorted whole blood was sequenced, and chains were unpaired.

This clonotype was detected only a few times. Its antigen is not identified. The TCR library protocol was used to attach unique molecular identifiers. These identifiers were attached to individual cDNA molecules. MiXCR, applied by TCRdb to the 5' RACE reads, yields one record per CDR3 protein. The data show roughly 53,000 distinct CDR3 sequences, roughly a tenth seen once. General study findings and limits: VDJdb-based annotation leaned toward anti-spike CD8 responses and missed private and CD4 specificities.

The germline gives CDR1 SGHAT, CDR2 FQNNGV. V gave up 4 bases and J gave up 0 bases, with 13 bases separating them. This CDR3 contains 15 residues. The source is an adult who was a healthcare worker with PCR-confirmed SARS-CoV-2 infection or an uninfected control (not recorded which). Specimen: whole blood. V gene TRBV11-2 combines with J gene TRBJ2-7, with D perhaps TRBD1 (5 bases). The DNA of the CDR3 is TGTGCCAGCAGCTCACCAGGGCGTACCTCCTACGAGCAGTACTTC. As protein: CASSSPGRTSYEQYF.